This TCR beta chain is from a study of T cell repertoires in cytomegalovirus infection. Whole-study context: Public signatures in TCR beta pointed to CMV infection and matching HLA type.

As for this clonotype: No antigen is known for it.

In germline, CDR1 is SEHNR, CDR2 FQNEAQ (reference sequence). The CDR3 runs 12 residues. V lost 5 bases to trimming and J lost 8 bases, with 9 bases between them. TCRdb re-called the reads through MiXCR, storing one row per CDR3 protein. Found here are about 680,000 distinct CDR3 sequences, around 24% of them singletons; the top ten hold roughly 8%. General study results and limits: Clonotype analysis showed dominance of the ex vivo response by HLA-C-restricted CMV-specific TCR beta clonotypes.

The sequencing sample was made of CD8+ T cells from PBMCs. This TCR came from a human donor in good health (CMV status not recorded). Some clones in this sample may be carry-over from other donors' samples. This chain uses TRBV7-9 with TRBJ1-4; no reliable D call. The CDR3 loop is CASSPGGEKLFF. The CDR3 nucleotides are TGTGCCAGCAGCCCGGGCGGGGAAAAACTGTTTTTT.